The present T cell receptor (beta chain) was sequenced within a study of cytomegalovirus exposure and HLA in healthy donors. Study information: Researchers found that approximately 85% of over 350 genotyped donors fell within the Caucasian-associated ancestry cluster.

Primers included in the PCR were 60 Vbeta and 13 Jbeta primers. The method was immunoSEQ multiplex PCR; TCRdb's version includes in-frame clones alone and lacks a portion of them. The sample consists of about 120,000 clones, roughly 77% of them appearing once. Findings and limits, study-wide: Several of the most significant clusters appeared, in a later analysis, to be linked to common viral pathogens.

The CDR3 spans 17 residues. Unmatched junction bases numbered 8, after V lost 4 bases and J lost 0 bases. Germline values: CDR1 SGHTA, CDR2 FQGNSA. A word on this clone: No antigen is known for it.

Although they were nominally healthy when sampled, donors likely had unrecorded immune exposures. The chain couples TRBV7-2 to TRBJ2-1, with 8 bases that match TRBD2. This TCR was recovered from a man aged 40-55 years in good health and CMV-seronegative. Sequenced input: PBMCs. CDR3 residues: CASSYGRGAHSYNEQFF. CDR3 bases: TGTGCCAGCAGCTACGGGCGGGGGGCCCACTCCTACAATGAGCAGTTCTTC.